The next 18 T cell receptor beta chains were all read from a single sample in a study of OX40 agonist ivuxolimab in advanced cancers. Produced via immunoSEQ multiplex PCR; TCRdb's table is partial and in-frame only. The sample has 68,000 or so clones; about 84% are singletons. The sequenced sample was CD4+ or CD8+ T cells sorted from blood, obtained in a trial of the OX40 agonist ivuxolimab. These receptors came from an adult with an advanced solid tumor such as melanoma, head and neck, liver or kidney cancer.

The CDR3 region has the DNA TGTGCCTGGGGAGGTAGTTGGGACAGGGACTTACATCACTCCTACAATGAGCAGTTCTTC. Residues: CAWGGSWDRDLHHSYNEQFF. The chain links TRBV30 to TRBJ2-1; TRBD1 aligns across 9 bases. Looked up from germline, CDR1 is GTSNPN and CDR2 is SVGIG (reference sequence). The CDR3 is made up of 20 amino acids. V lost 5 bases, J lost 0 bases, and 20 bases stayed unmatched.

The chain recombines TRBV21-1 with TRBJ1-5; no DNA check was done on the table's D call, TRBD1. TRBV21-1 is an annotated pseudogene. The CDR3 covers 19 residues. The CDR3 loop reads CASSLWGSAGTKSNQPQHF. The DNA of the CDR3 is TGTGCCAGCAGCTTATGGGGGTCAGCCGGGACAAAAAGCAATCAGCCCCAGCATTTT.

This clone was detected a few times. This chain connects TRBV2 to TRBJ2-5, with 9 nucleotides matching TRBD2. With 8 bases clipped from V and 5 bases from J, the junction kept 9 bases outside the gene matches. CDR1 and CDR2 from the germline V gene are SNHLY and FYNNEI. This CDR3 has 14 amino acids. The CDR3 loop reads CASGAGGPEETQYF. DNA of the CDR3: TGTGCCAGCGGAGCGGGGGGTCCCGAGGAGACCCAGTACTTC.

V and J are TRBV27 and TRBJ1-2; D is perhaps TRBD1 (6 bases). CDR1 and CDR2 from the germline V gene are MNHEY and SMNVEV (reference sequence). Trimming left V 5 bases short and J 3 bases short, with 19 bases between. CDR3 length: 16 amino acids. For the CDR3, the DNA is TGTGCCAGCAGTGAGATGGACGGGGGCAATGACTATGGCTACACCTTC. Amino acids: CASSEMDGGNDYGYTF.

The J gene is TRBJ2-5, the V gene TRBV5-1, with unresolved D. The CDR3 runs 15 residues. V was clipped by 5 bases and J by 1 base, with 15 bases between them. Germline V gene lookup returns CDR1 SGHRS and CDR2 YFSETQ. CDR3 sequence reads: CASSSGPLVQETQYF. The CDR3, as DNA: TGCGCCAGCAGTTCAGGCCCGCTAGTCCAAGAGACCCAGTACTTC.

The V call is TRBV4-3, the J call TRBJ1-3; 8 nucleotides line up with TRBD1. This CDR3 is 16 amino acids long. Trimming took 4 bases from V and 4 from J; bases not matched to a gene: 9. Germline CDR1 is LGHNA and CDR2 is YSLEER. In nucleotides, the CDR3 is TGCGCCAGCAGCCCGGGTACAGGGGGGTACGGAAACACCATATATTTT. This translates into CASSPGTGGYGNTIYF.

This chain connects TRBV18 to TRBJ2-7; the D is unclear. Germline V gene sequence: CDR1 KGHSH, CDR2 LQKENI. This CDR3 region has 15 residues. V was cut by 4 bases and J by 5 bases, with 18 bases left in between. The CDR3 region has the DNA TGTGCCAGCTCACTGTCCGCGGACCCAGGAGACGAGCAGTACTTC. Amino acids: CASSLSADPGDEQYF.

This chain joins TRBV18 and TRBJ1-1, with D hard to call. Germline V gives CDR1 KGHSH, CDR2 LQKENI. The CDR3 runs to 15 residues. V lost 0 bases and J 2 bases, leaving 10 bases between the germline ends. The CDR3, as DNA: TGTGCCAGCTCACCACCGAGTGGCAGAAACACTGAAGCTTTCTTT. This translates into CASSPPSGRNTEAFF.

This chain links TRBV28 with TRBJ2-7; unclear D gene. The V end was cut by 6 bases, the J end by 3 bases, with 21 bases between. Germline-derived CDR1 and CDR2 are MDHEN and SYDVKM. The CDR3 is 16 amino acids. This CDR3 is CASSQSWPSADYEQYF. Written as DNA, the CDR3 is TGTGCCAGCAGCCAATCCTGGCCGTCGGCGGACTACGAGCAGTACTTC.

The gene calls are TRBV2 and TRBJ2-3; D unresolved. Trimming took off 6 bases at V and 2 bases at J, with 6 bases between the two ends. From germline, CDR1 is SNHLY and CDR2 FYNNEI. The CDR3 runs 12 residues. DNA of the CDR3: TGTGCCAGCAGCCCAATCACAGATACGCAGTATTTT. It specifies CASSPITDTQYF.

The chain employs TRBV6-1 and TRBJ2-3; either TRBD1 or TRBD2 may fit D (5 bases each). CDR1 is MNHNS and CDR2 is SASEGT in the germline V gene. The CDR3 has 14 amino acids. V was cut by 3 bases and J by 2 bases, with 9 bases left in between. CDR3 nucleotides: TGTGCCAGCAGTGATATGGGGACCACAGATACGCAGTATTTT. Residues: CASSDMGTTDTQYF.

V gene TRBV20-1 combines with J gene TRBJ2-5; D is uncertain. CDR1 is DFQATT and CDR2 is SNEGSKA in the germline V gene (reference sequence). CDR3 length equals 11 residues. V was pared by 3 bases and J by 5 bases, with 7 bases between. CDR3 in amino acids: CSASKLETQYF. The CDR3 DNA is TGCAGTGCTAGCAAGTTGGAGACCCAGTACTTC.

The chain couples TRBV6-4 to TRBJ2-7; 7 bases are a match to TRBD1. J was trimmed by 2 bases and V by 3 bases; bases with no gene match: 10. Looked up from germline, CDR1 is MRHNA and CDR2 is SNTAGT. This CDR3 spans 16 amino acids. As DNA, the CDR3 is TGTGCCAGCAGTGAGAGGGGGAGACAGGGACCCTACGAGCAGTACGTC. This sequence encodes CASSERGRQGPYEQYV.

The chain combines TRBV28 with TRBJ2-1; D is unclear. The germline V gene encodes CDR1 MDHEN and CDR2 SYDVKM. This CDR3 contains 11 residues. Trimming pared 4 bases from V and 8 bases from J, leaving 6 bases between. The CDR3, as DNA: TGTGCCAGCAGTTGGCCAGATGAGCAGTTCTTC. Translation gives CASSWPDEQFF.

This chain joins TRBV27 and TRBJ1-2; D unclear. Germline V CDR1 and CDR2: MNHEY, SMNVEV (reference sequence). V lost 0 bases to trimming and J lost 6 bases, with 5 bases between them. This CDR3 comprises 12 residues. CDR3 nucleotides: TGTGCCAGCAGTTTATCCGGGGATGGCTACACCTTC. Its protein product is CASSLSGDGYTF.

The chain combines TRBV15 with TRBJ2-3; 7 bases map to TRBD2. V lost 4 bases, J lost 2 bases, and 12 bases stayed unmatched. This CDR3 is 17 amino acids long. Germline CDR1 LNHNV, CDR2 YYDKDF (reference sequence). Written as DNA, the CDR3 is TGTGCCACCAGCATGACCTCCGGGACTACCTACACAGATACGCAGTATTTT. It translates to CATSMTSGTTYTDTQYF. Together with reference TRBV15 and TRBJ2-3, the CDR3 gives the full variable domain: DAMVIQNPRYQVTQFGKPVTLSCSQTLNHNVMYWYQQKSSQAPKLLFHYYDKDFNNEADTPDNFQSRRPNTSFCFLDIRSPGLGDTAMYLCATSMTSGTTYTDTQYFGPGTRLTVL.

This chain links TRBV10-3 with TRBJ2-1; D is ambiguous. Germline values: CDR1 ENHRY, CDR2 SYGVKD. Between the trimmed V and J ends, which lost 2 bases and 0 bases, there was a span of 8 bases. CDR3 size: 15 residues. Here the CDR3 DNA reads TGTGCCATCAGTGAGCGGGCGAGCTCCTACAATGAGCAGTTCTTC. Translated, it gives CAISERASSYNEQFF.

The chain combines TRBV4-2 with TRBJ2-1, with 8 nucleotides matching TRBD2. Germline trimming cut 0 bases from V and 0 bases from J; bases unmatched to any gene: 4. Germline assignment: CDR1 LGHNA and CDR2 YNFKEQ. CDR3 size: 17 residues. The CDR3: CASSQDLAGSSYNEQFF. For the CDR3, the DNA is TGTGCCAGCAGCCAAGATCTAGCGGGCTCCTCCTACAATGAGCAGTTCTTC.